The text below deals with one T cell receptor (beta chain). The libraries were made with immunoSEQ v3. Here immunoSEQ multiplex PCR was the method, and the copy in TCRdb shows in-frame clones only, minus some. This table has tens of thousands of clones, 60% to 85% appearing once. The source of the sample is a study of TIL therapy for anti-PD-1-resistant metastatic lung cancer. As to time point: pre-treatment sample, taken before nivolumab and TIL therapy. This CDR3 spans 19 amino acids. V was clipped by 1 base and J by 8 bases; unmatched bases: 15. Germline assignment: CDR1 SQVTM and CDR2 ANQGSEA. J is TRBJ2-1 and V is TRBV29-1; TRBD2 matches 15 bases. Sequenced material: blood, taken at baseline. This TCR derives from a person aged 25 to 79 with non-small cell lung cancer. DNA for the CDR3: TGCAGCGTTGAAGGAAGGCGGACTAGCGGGAGGGCACCCTTCGATGAGCAGTTCTTC. It codes for CSVEGRRTSGRAPFDEQFF.